This T cell receptor beta chain originates from a study of blood T cell repertoires in COVID-19. Trimming removed 0 bases from V and 0 bases from J, with 7 bases in between. Germline V gives CDR1 SGHRS, CDR2 YFSETQ. The CDR3 totals 15 residues. As for this clone: This specimen includes other DNA sequences encoding the same CDR3.

TCRdb's table, derived via immunoSEQ multiplex PCR, lists solely in-frame clones and lacks some. The repertoire holds 350,000 or so clones, with 70% to 90% as singletons. The V call is TRBV5-1, the J call TRBJ2-1; no definite D call. The source material was peripheral blood. The receptor's source is a woman aged 30 to 39 with COVID-19, enrolled during active disease. CDR3 in amino acids: CASSLDGSSYNEQFF. The CDR3 coding sequence is TGCGCCAGCAGCTTGGACGGTAGCTCCTACAATGAGCAGTTCTTC.